This TCR beta chain was identified during a study of blood T cell repertoires in COVID-19. Study overall: Collection of acute and convalescent COVID-19 samples took place in the United States, Italy and Spain. T cells, B-cell-depleted T cells, or PBMCs provided the cDNA or gDNA that served as material.

Original analysis: Amplified reference gene primers provided the basis for estimating nucleated cell counts. Method: immunoSEQ multiplex PCR; TCRdb's copy keeps in-frame clones and lacks some. The V and J calls and clone size were taken over from that table, and D and trimming were inferred from the DNA. The table records 150,000 to 190,000 clones, about four fifths of them present only once. The sequenced material came from peripheral blood. The receptor comes from a man between 60 and 75 years old with acute or convalescent COVID-19.

The CDR3 DNA follows: TGTGCCAGCAGTTACTCGCGCACAGGGAGCTATGGCTACACCTTC. It yields the protein CASSYSRTGSYGYTF. V gene TRBV6-2 or TRBV6-3 combines with J gene TRBJ1-2, with D possibly being TRBD1 (6 bases). There are 15 residues in the CDR3. Trimming left V 0 bases short and J 4 bases short, with 12 bases between. CDR1 MNHEY and CDR2 SVGEGT come from the germline V gene.